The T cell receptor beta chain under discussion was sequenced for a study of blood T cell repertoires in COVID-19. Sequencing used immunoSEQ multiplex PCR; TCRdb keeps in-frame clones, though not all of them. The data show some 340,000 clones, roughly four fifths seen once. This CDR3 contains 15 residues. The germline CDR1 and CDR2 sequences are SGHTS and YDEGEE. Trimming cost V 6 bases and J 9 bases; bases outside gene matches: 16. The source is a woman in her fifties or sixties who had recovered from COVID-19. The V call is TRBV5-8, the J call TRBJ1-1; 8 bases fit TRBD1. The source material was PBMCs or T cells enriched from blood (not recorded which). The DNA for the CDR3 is TGTGCCAGCACCCACCCTGTCCAGGGGGCTTCACAAGCTTTCTTT. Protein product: CASTHPVQGASQAFF.